The next 27 T cell receptor beta chains were all read from a single sample in a study of T cells in Graves' hyperthyroidism and ophthalmopathy. Amplification yielded TCR beta CDR3 regions, with RNA transcripts as the source. HTBI primers were the set used in a first-round RT-PCR of the TCR CDR3. MiXCR, applied by TCRdb to the multiplex PCR reads, yields one record per CDR3 protein. The sample yields about 510,000 distinct CDR3 sequences, 46% seen once. What was sequenced was peripheral blood or thyroid tissue (not recorded which). The receptors were sampled from an adult woman with Graves' disease, either hyperthyroidism or ophthalmopathy (not recorded which).

A single count supports this clonotype. CDR3 sequence: CSASYLAGVETQYF. The DNA of the CDR3 is TGCAGTGCTAGTTACCTAGCGGGAGTGGAGACCCAGTACTTC. The chain employs TRBV20-1 and TRBJ2-7; 10 nucleotides match TRBD2. TRBJ2-5 matches the DNA end more closely, so the J call is doubtful. CDR1 and CDR2 from the germline V gene are DFQATT and SNEGSKA (reference sequence). The CDR3 has 14 residues.

This sequence joins TRBV20-1 and TRBJ1-5; the D is unclear. The CDR3 contains 12 residues. V dropped 3 bases and J dropped 14 bases, with 17 bases sitting between them. Germline values: CDR1 DFQATT, CDR2 SNEGSKA (reference sequence). The CDR3 loop is CSASPVAEREHF. The CDR3 DNA sequence: TGCAGTGCTAGCCCCGTGGCAGAAAGGGAGCATTTT.

In this sample, this clonotype turned up once. The CDR3 carries no conserved terminal phenylalanine or tryptophan, so it likely arises from a read error. The DNA is omitted, as the CDR3 cannot be located on it reliably, and the CDR3 follows TCRdb's listing. V and J are TRBV19 and TRBJ2-5; no DNA check was done on the table's D call, TRBD1. The CDR3 spans 8 amino acids, including both terminal residues. CDR1 and CDR2 (germline): LNHDA, SQIVND (reference sequence). The CDR3 spells CASSIPAG.

This clonotype was counted a few times. The chain carries TRBV20-1 and TRBJ2-7; 7 bases align to TRBD2. This CDR3 contains 13 residues. CDR1 and CDR2 from the germline V gene are DFQATT and SNEGSKA (reference sequence). The CDR3 DNA reads TGCAGCAGCGGGACTCAGGCCTCCTACGAGCAGTACTTC. Amino acid sequence: CSSGTQASYEQYF.

The DNA of the CDR3 is TGTGCCATCAGTGAAAACGGACGATCCTACGAGCAGTACTTC. It specifies CAISENGRSYEQYF. The genes are TRBV10-3 and TRBJ2-7, with unresolved D. The CDR3 has 14 residues. The V gene lost 3 bases and the J gene lost 1 base, with 10 bases spanning the gap. The germline V gene encodes CDR1 ENHRY and CDR2 SYGVKD.

In regard to this clonotype: The limits of the CDR3 on the DNA are not certain, so only TCRdb's listed CDR3 is given. CDR3 sequence: CATSGGMQETQYFGPGGAFF. The V call is TRBV10-3, the J call TRBJ1-1; the listed D gene, TRBD1, was not tested against the DNA. The germline gives CDR1 ENHRY, CDR2 SYGVKD. From its first to its last residue, the CDR3 has 20 amino acids.

Many counts were recorded for this clonotype. J is TRBJ1-5 and V is TRBV7-2; D possibly corresponds to TRBD1 (5 bases). V was shortened by 5 bases and J by 9 bases, with 14 bases between the two germline ends. Germline lookup yields CDR1 SGHTA and CDR2 FQGNSA. The CDR3 length is 13 residues. The CDR3 DNA is TGTGCCAGCAGCCCATCGACAGTTGGGCCCCAGCATTTT. Translation: CASSPSTVGPQHF.

This clonotype was detected ten times or more. This chain uses TRBV4-1 with TRBJ1-2, with 9 bases aligning to TRBD1. The CDR3 is 15 amino acids. The trim removed 2 bases at V and 1 base at J, leaving 2 bases unmatched. Looked up from germline, CDR1 is MGHRA and CDR2 is YSYEKL. This chain's CDR3 is CASSQTGGRNYGYTF. In DNA form, the CDR3 reads TGCGCCAGCAGCCAAACAGGGGGCCGTAACTATGGCTACACCTTC.

In DNA form, the CDR3 reads TGTGCCAGCAGACCCACCACAGATACGCAGTATTTT. Translating gives CASRPTTDTQYF. The chain has TRBV7-8 and TRBJ2-3; D ambiguous. Germline V lookup: CDR1 SGHVS, CDR2 FQNEAQ. The ends were cut back, 6 bases at V and 2 bases at J, with 6 bases in the middle. This CDR3 is built from 12 residues.

The chain carries TRBV13 and TRBJ1-1; 7 nucleotides match TRBD1. The trim removed 7 bases at V and 4 bases at J, leaving 9 bases unmatched. Germline CDR1 is PRHDT and CDR2 is FYEKMQ (reference sequence). The CDR3 contains 14 residues. CDR3 loop: CASTRGDSFTEAFF. CDR3 nucleotide sequence: TGTGCCAGCACCCGGGGGGACAGCTTCACTGAAGCTTTCTTT. The variable domain in full, with the rest retrieved from reference TRBV13 and TRBJ1-1, is AAGVIQSPRHLIKEKRETATLKCYPIPRHDTVYWYQQGPGQDPQFLISFYEKMQSDKGSIPDRFSAQQFSDYHSELNMSSLELGDSALYFCASTRGDSFTEAFFGQGTRLTVV.

This clonotype has only a few counts. The chain carries TRBV29-1 and TRBJ2-5; D possibly matches TRBD1 or TRBD2 (5 bases each). V shed 4 bases and J shed 3 bases, with 12 bases lying between them. Germline V gene sequence: CDR1 SQVTM, CDR2 ANQGSEA. This CDR3 region has 13 residues. As DNA, the CDR3 is TGCAGCGTTGCGGGGACGGGTAAAGAGACCCAGTACTTC. It specifies CSVAGTGKETQYF.

This clonotype was picked up many times. The rearrangement uses TRBV5-5 and TRBJ2-7, with D possibly TRBD1 on 6 matching bases. CDR1 is SGHKS and CDR2 is YYEKEE in the germline V gene (reference sequence). The CDR3 contains 14 residues. Between the trimmed V and J ends, which lost 4 bases and 5 bases, there was a span of 16 bases. Here the CDR3 reads CASSADSITNEQYF. CDR3 sequence (DNA): TGTGCCAGCAGCGCGGACAGTATTACCAACGAGCAGTACTTC.

The CDR3 sequence: CASSQVLTGRNTEAFF. CDR3 sequence (DNA): TGTGCCAGCAGCCAAGTATTAACAGGACGGAACACTGAAGCTTTCTTT. J is TRBJ1-1 and V is TRBV3-1; D might be TRBD1 (5 bases). CDR3 length: 16 residues. Trimming removed 1 base at V and 1 base at J, with 13 bases between. The germline gives CDR1 LGHDT, CDR2 YNNKEL (reference sequence). The full variable domain, its missing parts supplied by reference TRBV3-1 and TRBJ1-1, is DTAVSQTPKYLVTQMGNDKSIKCEQNLGHDTMYWYKQDSKKFLKIMFSYNNKELIINETVPNRFSPKSPDKAHLNLHINSLELGDSAVYFCASSQVLTGRNTEAFFGQGTRLTVV.

This clonotype was seen a handful of times. The rearrangement uses TRBV10-3 and TRBJ2-5; D is possibly TRBD1 (6 bases). Germline lookup yields CDR1 ENHRY and CDR2 SYGVKD. V dropped 3 bases and J dropped 5 bases, with 16 bases sitting between them. This CDR3 has 15 residues. CDR3 residues: CAISEQRGSWETQYF. The CDR3 DNA is TGTGCCATCAGTGAACAGAGGGGGAGTTGGGAGACCCAGTACTTC.

The V call is TRBV7-2, the J call TRBJ1-6; D not resolved. Trimming removed 5 bases at V and 0 bases at J, with 17 bases between. CDR1 SGHTA and CDR2 FQGNSA come from the germline V gene. There are 18 residues in the CDR3. CDR3 protein: CASSPQTTTSSYNSPLHF. The CDR3 DNA reads TGTGCCAGCAGCCCCCAGACGACCACGAGCTCCTATAATTCACCCCTCCACTTT.

This clonotype appeared many times. The rearrangement joins TRBV6-6 to TRBJ2-5, with D possibly matching TRBD2 (5 bases). Per the germline V gene, CDR1 is MNHNY and CDR2 is SVGAGI (reference sequence). The CDR3 totals 12 residues. V was cut by 8 bases and J by 7 bases, with 14 bases left in between. CDR3 in amino acids: CASQSGSGTQYF. CDR3 bases: TGTGCCAGCCAGAGCGGCTCCGGGACCCAGTACTTC.

The rearrangement joins TRBV10-3 to TRBJ1-4; TRBD1 agrees at 10 bases. The CDR3 spans 15 residues. The V gene end was trimmed by 0 bases and the J gene end by 8 bases; junction bases not matched to a gene: 3. Germline V gives CDR1 ENHRY, CDR2 SYGVKD. This CDR3 is CAISESTGGQEKLFF. For the CDR3, the DNA is TGTGCCATCAGTGAGTCGACAGGGGGCCAGGAAAAACTGTTTTTT.

In its sample, this clonotype was seen many times. The V and J genes are TRBV19 and TRBJ2-7; no clear D gene. CDR1 LNHDA and CDR2 SQIVND come from the germline V gene (reference sequence). V was pared by 6 bases and J by 0 bases, with 12 bases between. The length of the CDR3 is 14 residues. In DNA form, the CDR3 reads TGTGCCAGTAGCCTTTACCTAAGCTCCTACGAGCAGTACTTC. Encoded protein: CASSLYLSSYEQYF. The full variable domain, its missing parts supplied by reference TRBV19 and TRBJ2-7, is DGGITQSPKYLFRKEGQNVTLSCEQNLNHDAMYWYRQDPGQGLRLIYYSQIVNDFQKGDIAEGYSVSREKKESFPLTVTSAQKNPTAFYLCASSLYLSSYEQYFGPGTRLTVT.

The sample holds many counts of this clonotype. This chain uses TRBV11-2 with TRBJ2-5; the match to TRBD2 covers 7 bases. This CDR3 spans 17 amino acids. CDR1 SGHAT and CDR2 FQNNGV come from the germline V gene. Trimming at V came to 1 base and at J to 5 bases, leaving 13 bases not matched to a gene. DNA for the CDR3: TGTGCCAGCAGCTTAGCCCGGCCTGGCGCGCGGGGGGAGACCCAGTACTTC. This gives the protein CASSLARPGARGETQYF. The full variable domain, rest sourced from reference TRBV11-2 and TRBJ2-5, is EAGVAQSPRYKIIEKRQSVAFWCNPISGHATLYWYQQILGQGPKLLIQFQNNGVVDDSQLPKDRFSAERLKGVDSTLKIQPAKLEDSAVYLCASSLARPGARGETQYFGPGTRLLVL.

This rearrangement joins TRBV6-5 to TRBJ2-7, with D possibly matching TRBD1 (6 bases). Looked up from germline, CDR1 is MNHEY and CDR2 is SVGAGI. Trimming took off 0 bases at V and 3 bases at J, with 12 bases between the two ends. This CDR3 comprises 15 residues. The CDR3 DNA is TGTGCCAGCAGTTACTCAGGGGGATCCCTCTACGAGCAGTACTTC. Its protein product is CASSYSGGSLYEQYF.

The chain is built from TRBV14 and TRBJ2-5; 11 bases are a match to TRBD1. The CDR3 spans 16 residues. Germline V gene data show CDR1 as SGHDN and CDR2 as FVKESK. V was clipped by 1 base and J by 4 bases; unmatched bases: 5. In DNA form, the CDR3 reads TGTGCCAGCAGCCAAGCCGGACAGGGGGCCGGAGAGACCCAGTACTTC. Amino acid sequence: CASSQAGQGAGETQYF.

V is TRBV5-1 and J is TRBJ1-4, with D tentatively TRBD1 (6 bases). The CDR3 runs 17 residues. Trimming removed 4 bases at V and 0 bases at J, with 16 bases between. Germline CDR1 reads SGHRS; CDR2 reads YFSETQ. CDR3 bases: TGCGCCAGCAGCCAGAGGCTGCCAGGGGCAACTAATGAAAAACTGTTTTTT. It specifies CASSQRLPGATNEKLFF. The whole variable domain, remainder taken from reference TRBV5-1 and TRBJ1-4, is KAGVTQTPRYLIKTRGQQVTLSCSPISGHRSVSWYQQTPGQGLQFLFEYFSETQRNKGNFPGRFSGRQFSNSRSEMNVSTLELGDSALYLCASSQRLPGATNEKLFFGSGTQLSVL.

This clonotype turned up a few times. This chain links TRBV5-5 with TRBJ2-7, with 9 positions matching TRBD2. Per germline, CDR1 SGHKS and CDR2 YYEKEE (reference sequence). V shed 4 bases and J 4 bases; nucleotides not matched to a gene: 9. This CDR3 is 15 amino acids long. CDR3 region: CASSPAGGVSYEQYF. Written as DNA, the CDR3 is TGTGCCAGCAGCCCCGCGGGGGGGGTTTCGTACGAGCAGTACTTC.

This clonotype was counted at least ten times. The CDR3 reads CSATEGGKGYGYTF. DNA of the CDR3: TGCAGCGCCACGGAGGGGGGGAAAGGCTATGGCTACACCTTC. This sequence joins TRBV29-1 and TRBJ1-2, with TRBD1 as a possible D gene (6 bases). The CDR3 totals 14 residues. Germline assignment: CDR1 SQVTM and CDR2 ANQGSEA. V was cut by 7 bases and J by 4 bases, with 19 bases left in between.

In this sample, this clonotype turned up many times. The CDR3 nucleotides read TGTGCCTGGAGCGGGGTAAAGACCCAGTACTTC. Residues: CAWSGVKTQYF. This chain links TRBV30 with TRBJ2-5; D might be TRBD2 (5 bases). Germline CDR1 is GTSNPN and CDR2 is SVGIG (reference sequence). V was cut by 3 bases and J by 6 bases, with 8 bases left in between. The CDR3 spans 11 residues.

This clonotype was detected once. The gene calls are TRBV19 and TRBJ2-7; 8 positions agree with TRBD1. With 4 bases clipped from V and 4 bases from J, the junction kept 6 bases outside the gene matches. This CDR3 has 14 amino acids. Per the germline V gene, CDR1 is LNHDA and CDR2 is SQIVND (reference sequence). As DNA, the CDR3 is TGTGCCAGTAGTAGGACAGGGACGACGTACGAGCAGTACTTC. Protein: CASSRTGTTYEQYF.

This clonotype was seen more than once but under ten times. J is TRBJ1-4 and V is TRBV7-2; a possible D gene is TRBD1 (5 bases). CDR3 size: 14 residues. Germline V gene sequence: CDR1 SGHTA, CDR2 FQGNSA. V dropped 1 base and J dropped 7 bases, with 10 bases sitting between them. The CDR3 here is CASSLGAGSEKLFF. The CDR3 nucleotides read TGTGCCAGCAGCTTAGGAGCAGGGAGTGAAAAACTGTTTTTT.